This is a list of T cell receptor beta chains from one sample in a study of blood T cells in healthy people across ages. TCRdb re-derived calls from the 5' RACE reads in MiXCR, one entry per CDR3 protein. Here the sample spans about 1.5 million distinct CDR3 sequences, 35% to 45% being singletons. The sample taken for sequencing was blood. These receptors were obtained from a woman under 30 in good health. Both conserved end residues are part of each CDR3. The D gene is left open where the match is weak. Not every row has a clone size; where given, it reads once, few, many or a size class.

clone size	D gene	V gene	J gene	CDR3 DNA	CDR3 protein
.	.	TRBV11-2	TRBJ2-3	TGTGCCAGCAGCTTAGTCCCCAACACAGATACGCAGTATTTT	CASSLVPNTDTQYF
.	.	TRBV4-3	TRBJ1-5	TGCGCCAGCAGCCAAGATGAGCGGGGCAATCAGCCCCAGCATTTT	CASSQDERGNQPQHF
few	TRBD2	TRBV5-1	TRBJ2-1	TGCGCCAGCAGCTTCACTAGCGGGGGGACCTACAATGAGCAGTTCTTC	CASSFTSGGTYNEQFF
.	.	TRBV7-9	TRBJ2-5	TGTGCCAGCAGCGTAGGGGTGAAGCAGTACTTC	CASSVGVKQYF
.	TRBD1	TRBV7-9	TRBJ2-5	TGTGCCAGCAGGAGATCCGGGACAGCCCTCGAGACCCAGTACTTC	CASRRSGTALETQYF
few	.	TRBV20-1	TRBJ2-1	TGCAGTGCTAGACAGGGTAACAATGAGCAGTTCTTC	CSARQGNNEQFF
.	.	TRBV4-3	TRBJ2-5	TGCGCCAGCAGCCAAGAGTGGGACCCAACGCGCAAGCAGTACTTC	CASSQEWDPTRKQYF
many	.	TRBV25-1	TRBJ2-7	TGTGCCAGCAGTGAATCCCACGGCGGTTTGCCAAGGGGAACCTACGAGCAGTACTTC	CASSESHGGLPRGTYEQYF
.	.	TRBV6-2/TRBV6-3	TRBJ2-7	TGTGCCAGCAATACCGCGACCCGGGACGAGCAGTACTTC	CASNTATRDEQYF
few	.	TRBV20-1	TRBJ1-2	TGCAGCACTTTATTGGGTCAGCGAGGGATCTCACCCCAAGTCTATGGCTACACCTTC	CSTLLGQRGISPQVYGYTF
.	TRBD1	TRBV6-5	TRBJ2-1	TGTGCCAGCAGTTACCTTCCGGGACAGGGGGCCGGTGAGCAGTTCTTC	CASSYLPGQGAGEQFF
.	.	TRBV29-1	TRBJ1-1	TGCAGCGTCAAACCGGGGAACACTGAAGCTTTCTTT	CSVKPGNTEAFF
.	TRBD2	TRBV20-1	TRBJ2-2	TGCAGTGCTGAAGAAGCGGGATTCGCCGGGGAGCTGTTTTTT	CSAEEAGFAGELFF
.	.	TRBV24-1	TRBJ2-7	TGTGCCACCACTGAGACAGGTCAAGTCTACGAGCAGTACTTC	CATTETGQVYEQYF
.	TRBD2	TRBV20-1	TRBJ2-1	TGCAGTGCTAGAGATAGTAGCGGGAGAGGGAATGAGCAGTTCTTC	CSARDSSGRGNEQFF
.	TRBD1	TRBV24-1	TRBJ1-4	TGTGCCACCAGTGATCCGGGACAGGACTACGGCGGTGAAAAACTGTTTTTT	CATSDPGQDYGGEKLFF
.	TRBD1	TRBV10-3	TRBJ1-5	TGTGCCATCAGTGAATACAGGGGGACCAATCAGCCCCAGCATTTT	CAISEYRGTNQPQHF
few	.	TRBV25-1	TRBJ2-1	TGTGCCGGGGGGAGCGGGAATGAGCAGTTCTTC	CAGGSGNEQFF
.	.	TRBV29-1	TRBJ1-1	TGCAGCGTGGAGAAGGAGGTCACTGAAGCTTTCTTT	CSVEKEVTEAFF
few	.	TRBV9	TRBJ2-6	TGTGCCAGCAGCGTAGAAGGGTTCGGGGCCAACGTCCTGACTTTC	CASSVEGFGANVLTF
few	.	TRBV5-5	TRBJ1-1	TGTGCCAGCAGGTGGGGTCTTAACACTGAAGTTTTCTTT	CASRWGLNTEVFF
.	.	TRBV5-1	TRBJ2-7	TGCGCCAGCAGCTTACACCCATCCTACGAGCAGTACTTC	CASSLHPSYEQYF
.	.	TRBV6-2/TRBV6-3	TRBJ1-1	TGTGCCAGCAGTTACTCACACAGTCGAACTGAAGCTTTCTTT	CASSYSHSRTEAFF
.	.	TRBV18	TRBJ1-6	TGTGCCAGCTCACCCCAGCAGGGTATCGCCTATAATTCACCCCTCCACTTT	CASSPQQGIAYNSPLHF
few	.	TRBV7-9	TRBJ2-5	TGTGCCAGCAGCTTAGCCCAAGGACGGGGCAGTGAGCAGTACTTC	CASSLAQGRGSEQYF
.	TRBD2	TRBV4-3	TRBJ2-7	TGCGCCAGCAGCCAAGATTACGGACTAGCGGAGTCTTGGCAGTACTTC	CASSQDYGLAESWQYF
.	TRBD1	TRBV6-6	TRBJ2-1	TGTGCCAGCAGCTTCGGGACAGGGTCCCACGAGCAGTTCTTC	CASSFGTGSHEQFF
.	.	TRBV6-5	TRBJ1-2	TGTGCCAGCAGTACCGAGGGAGCTAACTATGGCTACACCTTC	CASSTEGANYGYTF
.	TRBD1	TRBV4-1	TRBJ1-2	TGCGCCAGCAGCCGACCGGGACAGGGACCTGGCTACACCTTC	CASSRPGQGPGYTF
.	TRBD1	TRBV12-3/TRBV12-4	TRBJ1-2	TGTGCCAGCACCGGACAGGATAACTATGGCTACACCTTC	CASTGQDNYGYTF
.	TRBD2	TRBV7-2	TRBJ2-7	TGTGCCAGCAGCTTTTGGAGCGGGGGCTCCTACGAGCAGTACTTC	CASSFWSGGSYEQYF
.	.	TRBV28	TRBJ2-6	TGTGCCATCACCACTGGGGCCAACGTCCTGACTTTC	CAITTGANVLTF
.	.	TRBV18	TRBJ1-2	TGTGCCAGCTCACCACCAGCAGGGTGGTATGGCTACACCTTC	CASSPPAGWYGYTF
.	.	TRBV28	TRBJ1-5	TGTGCCAGCAGTTTGGTGGATGGTGCCCAGCATTTT	CASSLVDGAQHF
.	TRBD2	TRBV27	TRBJ2-7	TGTGCCAGCAGTTTTTCTAGCGGGAGTGGCGAGCAGTACTTC	CASSFSSGSGEQYF
once	TRBD2	TRBV12-3/TRBV12-4	TRBJ2-1	TGTGCCAGCAGTTTTTACCCAGCGGGGGTAGGCAATGAGCAGTTCTTC	CASSFYPAGVGNEQFF
.	.	TRBV20-1	TRBJ2-1	TGCAGTGCCTGGGAGGACAACTCCTACAATGAGCAGTTCTTC	CSAWEDNSYNEQFF
.	.	TRBV6-5	TRBJ2-7	TGTGCCAGCAGTCCTCGACAGGGAGGGCCCTACGAGCAGTACTTC	CASSPRQGGPYEQYF
few	TRBD1	TRBV15	TRBJ1-5	TGTGCCACCAGCAGAGGGACAGGACCAAATCAGCCCCAGCATTTT	CATSRGTGPNQPQHF
few	.	TRBV29-1	TRBJ2-1	TGCAGCGTTGAGGTCCGCCTCCACAATGAGCAGTTCTTC	CSVEVRLHNEQFF
few	TRBD1	TRBV20-1	TRBJ1-5	TGCAGTGCGACGGACAGGGAAAATCAGCCCCAGCATTTT	CSATDRENQPQHF
few	.	TRBV4-2	TRBJ2-1	TGTGCCAGCAGCCAAGAATCGCAGGGCGAGCAGTTCTTC	CASSQESQGEQFF
.	TRBD1	TRBV24-1	TRBJ1-1	TGTGCCACCAGTGACTCCGGGACAGGGGGGACTGAAGCTTTCTTT	CATSDSGTGGTEAFF
.	TRBD1	TRBV9	TRBJ2-3	TGTGCCAGCACACAAGGGGGCCATTCTCGCTCTAGCACAGATACGCAGTATTTT	CASTQGGHSRSSTDTQYF
few	.	TRBV9	TRBJ1-2	TGTGCCAGCAGCGTATTATGGAGAGTCAGAGGCTACACCTTC	CASSVLWRVRGYTF
.	.	TRBV5-1	TRBJ2-5	TGCGCCAGCAGAAGAACGGGGGCCCCGCAAGAGACCCAGTACTTC	CASRRTGAPQETQYF
.	.	TRBV6-2/TRBV6-3	TRBJ2-7	TGTGCCAGCAGTTATTATGGCAATGAGCAGTACTTC	CASSYYGNEQYF
few	.	TRBV20-1	TRBJ2-7	TGCAGTGCTAGAGATTTGGACTCACCCTCCTACGAGCAGTACTTC	CSARDLDSPSYEQYF
.	.	TRBV27	TRBJ2-7	TGTGCCAGCAGTCCAATCCATAGCGGAAGCTCCTACAATGAGCAGTACTTC	CASSPIHSGSSYNEQYF
.	.	TRBV18	TRBJ1-4	TGTGCCAGCTCTCCGAGCGGGACTTCGGGTGAAAAACTGTTTTTT	CASSPSGTSGEKLFF
few	.	TRBV3-1	TRBJ1-2	TGTGCCAGCAGCCAAGACTGGACGGTGTTGCGTGGCTACACCTTC	CASSQDWTVLRGYTF